This T cell receptor beta chain was identified during a study of T cell changes during pregnancy in multiple sclerosis. The table came from immunoSEQ multiplex PCR; TCRdb's copy has only in-frame clones and leaves some out. The sample records about 70,000 clones, roughly nine tenths being singletons. Germline V gene sequence: CDR1 SGHTS, CDR2 YDEGEE. The trim removed 6 bases at V and 3 bases at J, leaving 8 bases unmatched. This CDR3 comprises 15 residues. Sequences were derived from peripheral blood, sampled after pregnancy. The source is a female donor with multiple sclerosis, enrolled in a pregnancy study. The chain uses TRBV5-8 and TRBJ2-4, with TRBD1 matching over 8 bases. The CDR3 bases are TGTGCCAGCAATTTATTTGGACAGGGCAAAAACATTCAGTACTTC. Protein sequence: CASNLFGQGKNIQYF.